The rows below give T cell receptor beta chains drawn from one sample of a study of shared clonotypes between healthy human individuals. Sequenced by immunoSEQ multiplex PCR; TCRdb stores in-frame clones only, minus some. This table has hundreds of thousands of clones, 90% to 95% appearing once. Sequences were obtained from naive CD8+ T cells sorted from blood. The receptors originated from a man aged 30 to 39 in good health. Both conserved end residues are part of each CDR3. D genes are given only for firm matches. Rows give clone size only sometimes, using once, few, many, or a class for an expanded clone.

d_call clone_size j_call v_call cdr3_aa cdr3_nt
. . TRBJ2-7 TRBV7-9 CASSAKHSYEQYF TGTGCCAGCAGCGCCAAGCACTCCTACGAGCAGTACTTC
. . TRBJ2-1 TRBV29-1 CSGEESSYNEQFF TGCAGCGGGGAAGAGAGCTCCTACAATGAGCAGTTCTTC
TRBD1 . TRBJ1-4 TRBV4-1 CASSQEITGGAEKLFF TGCGCCAGCAGCCAAGAGATCACAGGGGGGGCTGAAAAACTGTTTTTT
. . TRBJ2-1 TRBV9 CASSVGTTYNEQFF TGTGCCAGCAGCGTAGGGACTACTTACAATGAGCAGTTCTTC
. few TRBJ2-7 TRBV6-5 CASRQVSEQYF TGTGCCAGTCGACAGGTCTCAGAGCAGTACTTC
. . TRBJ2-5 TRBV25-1 CASSESRLAKTQYF TGTGCCAGCAGTGAATCGCGGCTAGCTAAGACCCAGTACTTC
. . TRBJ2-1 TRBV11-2 CASSLVGNEQFF TGTGCCAGCAGCTTAGTGGGGAATGAGCAGTTCTTC
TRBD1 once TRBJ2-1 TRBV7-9 CASSLVGTGVQNEQFF TGTGCCAGCAGCTTAGTAGGGACAGGGGTACAGAATGAGCAGTTCTTC
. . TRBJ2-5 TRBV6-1 CASSALGETQYF TGTGCCAGCAGTGCGTTGGGAGAGACCCAGTACTTC
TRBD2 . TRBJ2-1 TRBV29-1 CSVEGQREGPYNEQFF TGCAGCGTTGAAGGCCAGCGGGAGGGACCCTACAATGAGCAGTTCTTC
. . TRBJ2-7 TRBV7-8 CASSLDILPYEQYF TGTGCCAGCAGCTTAGACATACTACCTTACGAGCAGTACTTC
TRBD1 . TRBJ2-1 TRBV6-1 CASSEVPLRDSPYNEQFF TGTGCCAGCAGCGAAGTCCCCCTCCGGGACAGTCCCTACAATGAGCAGTTCTTC
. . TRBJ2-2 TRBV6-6 CASTPGMNTGELFF TGTGCCAGCACCCCCGGGATGAACACCGGGGAGCTGTTTTTT
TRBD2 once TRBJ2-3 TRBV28 CASSISGSGTDTQYF TGTGCCAGCAGCATTAGCGGGAGCGGCACAGATACGCAGTATTTT
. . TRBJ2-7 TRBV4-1 CASSQFPGLIYEQYF TGCGCCAGCAGCCAATTTCCGGGACTGATATACGAGCAGTACTTC
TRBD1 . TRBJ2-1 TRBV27 CASSPGTGFDEQFF TGTGCCAGCAGCCCCGGGACAGGGTTCGATGAGCAGTTCTTC
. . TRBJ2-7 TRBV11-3 CASSSRNTHEQYF TGTGCCAGCAGCTCACGTAATACGCACGAGCAGTACTTC
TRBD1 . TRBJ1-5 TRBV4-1 CASSQEGQDTYSNQPQHF TGCGCCAGCAGCCAAGAGGGACAGGACACTTATAGCAATCAGCCCCAGCATTTT
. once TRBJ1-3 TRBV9 CASSFRAPLDALNTIYF TGTGCCAGCAGCTTTCGGGCCCCGCTTGATGCACTAAACACCATATATTTT
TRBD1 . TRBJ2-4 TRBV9 CASSVEGQVGGNIQYF TGTGCCAGCAGCGTGGAAGGACAGGTTGGTGGAAACATTCAGTACTTC
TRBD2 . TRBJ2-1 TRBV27 CASSLSGDEQFF TGTGCCAGCAGTTTAAGCGGGGATGAGCAGTTCTTC
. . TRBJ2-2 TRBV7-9 CASSLVTNTGELFF TGTGCCAGCAGCTTAGTCACGAACACCGGGGAGCTGTTTTTT
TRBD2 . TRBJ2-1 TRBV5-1 CASSSVPAGLRSYNEQFF TGCGCCAGCAGCTCCGTCCCAGCGGGACTCCGCTCCTACAATGAGCAGTTCTTC
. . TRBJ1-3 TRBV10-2 CASSHPVSGNTIYF TGCGCCAGCAGCCACCCGGTCTCTGGAAACACCATATATTTT
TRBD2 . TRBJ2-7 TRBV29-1 CSVEDFSGLAGGYEQYF TGCAGCGTTGAAGATTTTAGCGGACTAGCGGGAGGCTACGAGCAGTACTTC
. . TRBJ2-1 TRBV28 CASSLYQGTYNEQFF TGTGCCAGCAGTTTATACCAGGGGACTTACAATGAGCAGTTCTTC
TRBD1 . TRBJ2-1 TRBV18 CASSPGDRSNEQFF TGTGCCAGCTCACCTGGGGACAGGTCCAATGAGCAGTTCTTC
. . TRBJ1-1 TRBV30 CAWGQSNTEAFF TGTGCCTGGGGACAGTCGAACACTGAAGCTTTCTTT
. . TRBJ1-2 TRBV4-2 CASSYRDGYTF TGTGCCAGCAGCTACCGGGATGGCTACACCTTC
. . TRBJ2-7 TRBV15 CATSRVNLGEQYF TGTGCCACCAGCAGAGTCAACTTAGGGGAGCAGTACTTC
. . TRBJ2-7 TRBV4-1 CASSQRHPDSYEQYF TGCGCCAGCAGCCAACGACATCCTGACTCCTACGAGCAGTACTTC
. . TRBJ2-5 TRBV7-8 CASSLRRGEETQYF TGTGCCAGCAGCCTCAGGAGGGGGGAGGAGACCCAGTACTTC